This T cell receptor (beta chain) was captured by sequencing in a study of STAT5B mutations in CD4+ large granular lymphocyte leukemia (dated by TCRdb to between 2021 and 2023). Turning to the overall study: When cryopreserved patient cells were available, CD8+ cells were removed first, and anti-CD4 microbeads were then used for selection. The study compared the TCRbeta repertoires of patients with CD4+ T-cell large granular lymphocyte leukemia against the TCRbeta repertoires of healthy blood donors. Flow cytometry performed on FACSCanto II or FACSVerse showed that the purified fractions had more than 95% purity among lymphocytes.

On this clone itself: Its cognate antigen has yet to be identified. No much larger clone is present one base from it, and per-base qualities are unavailable.

The CDR3 numbers 23 residues from cysteine through phenylalanine. Solely the CDR3 DNA is kept, with 69 bases framed from the first base. Here V drops 0 bases and J drops 2 bases, and the junction holds 26 bases not matched to any gene. The germline V gene sets CDR1 to LGHNT and CDR2 to FRNRAP. The immunoSEQ assay at survey resolution was used to sequence TCRbeta rearrangements from genomic DNA. Under the source paper's analysis protocol: Any clonotype making up more than 5% of the repertoire was considered a putative leukemic clone, which gave approximately 60 such clones in about 30 patients. A lowest detectable productive clonotype frequency of 2.59 x 10-5 was observed in the TCR sequencing data. Analyses included only productive TCRbeta rearrangements, meaning complete and in-frame sequences. The clonality of each sample was calculated as Simpson clonality in the immunoSEQ Analyzer version 3.0. Clones were binned by frequency as very rare, small, medium, large (1-20%) or hyperexpanded (>20%). Generation probabilities were estimated with OLGA 1.2.3, V-gene circos plots were made with VDJtools, specificities were searched in VDJdb, and CDR3 motifs were identified with GLIPH. The immuneACCESS repertoire file appears here via TCRdb, limited to in-frame rearrangements. These files lack a portion of the clones; in checked studies, under half of the deficit traces to unresolved V genes, and the cause of the others is not known. That table supplies the V and J calls and clone size; D and trimming were determined from the DNA. The table for this sample lists several thousand clones; 60% to 85% of them were counted only once. Of the sample, under 75% is held by the ten largest clones.

Study-wide conclusions, independent of this receptor: The data were not HLA-matched, and the higher clonality in CD4+ T-LGLL than in CD8+ T-LGLL could be due to the relatively small sample size. Compared with healthy CD4+ repertoires, CD4-sorted patient repertoires appeared more clonal, and this difference remained even after the putative leukemic clones were removed. Enrichment of TRBV06-family usage was observed among the top patient clones (8/27) relative to healthy controls (2/35). Main leukemic clonotypes were private to each patient, although 25% to 30% appeared at low frequency in other patients' non-leukemic repertoires. Patient cell sources were heterogeneous, and only five to seven CD4-sorted patient samples entered the clonality comparison with healthy controls.

Patients with CD4+ T-LGLL were recruited at hematology units in Padova (Italy), Helsinki (Finland) and Shinshu (Japan). Patient samples were bead-purified CD4+, CD4+CD8+, CD57+ or CD56+ fractions, or unselected PBMC, depending on sample availability. The TCRbeta data from patients were combined with somatic STAT5B mutation profiles that came from deep amplicon sequencing of the same DNA. All TCR-sequenced material derived from peripheral blood: patient blood samples and healthy donor buffy coats. Ficoll-Hypaque gradient centrifugation was used to isolate peripheral blood mononuclear cells. The Gentra Puregene Cell and Tissue kit was used to extract genomic DNA, and a Qubit 2.0 fluorometer was used to measure the amount of genomic DNA.

The source material was PBMCs. The receptor was derived from a man aged 80 or over with CD4+ T-cell large granular lymphocyte leukemia. The V and J genes are TRBV12-5 and TRBJ2-7; the central 9 bases match TRBD2. The encoded CDR3 is CASGLVRLRGGLGRTSDTYEQYF. Read as DNA, the sequence is TGTGCTAGTGGTTTGGTCCGTCTCCGTGGGGGGTTGGGGAGGACTAGCGACACCTACGAGCAGTACTTC.